Sequencing of this T cell receptor (beta chain) was carried out in a study of T cells after yellow fever vaccination. The CDR3 has 16 amino acids. Germline-derived CDR1 and CDR2 are SGHRS and YFSETQ. Regarding this clonotype: The junction differs from germline at one of its ends, possibly a read error.

MiXCR, applied by TCRdb to the 5' RACE reads, yields one record per CDR3 protein. The data hold some 22,000 distinct CDR3 sequences, with 4% to 6% observed a single time. This chain links TRBV5-1 with TRBJ2-3, with 9 bases identical to TRBD2. This specimen consisted of PBMCs, either bulk or a sorted T-cell subset (CD4+, CD8+, memory, or dextramer-sorted; not recorded which), obtained more than 35 days after the first yellow fever vaccination. The TCR comes from a man between 18 and 35 years old who received the YFV17D yellow fever vaccine. As DNA, the CDR3 is TGCGCCCGCAGCTTGGATCCGGGACTAGCCACAGATACGCAGTATTTT. Amino acids: CARSLDPGLATDTQYF.